The clone carrying this TCR beta chain has more than one count but fewer than ten. What it binds is unknown. The data were obtained in a study of T-cell memory formation after mild COVID-19. The wider study: Clustering of TCRs was largely donor specific.

The CDR3 contains 17 residues. Germline lookup yields CDR1 SGHRS and CDR2 YFSETQ. Losses at the gene ends were 5 bases for V and 3 bases for J; bases not matched to a gene: 14. TCRdb redid the calling of the 5' RACE reads with MiXCR, one entry per CDR3 protein. The sample contains approximately 350,000 distinct CDR3 sequences, 25% to 30% of which appear only once. Study findings and constraints: CD4/CD8 balance characterized clones contracting day 15 to 85, and CD4+ skew characterized later expanders.

The chain recombines TRBV5-1 with TRBJ2-7; 10 bases line up with TRBD1. This TCR came from an adult woman who had mild COVID-19 (a few samples of this study predate the infection). Cell type and time point are not known. The sequenced material came from PBMCs or a T cell subset sorted from them (not recorded which). CDR3 DNA sequence: TGCGCCAGCAGAGGGAATTTCGGGACAGGGGACCGCTACGAGCAGTACTTC. Translation: CASRGNFGTGDRYEQYF. Using reference TRBV5-1 and TRBJ2-7 for the parts outside the CDR3, the full variable domain is KAGVTQTPRYLIKTRGQQVTLSCSPISGHRSVSWYQQTPGQGLQFLFEYFSETQRNKGNFPGRFSGRQFSNSRSEMNVSTLELGDSALYLCASRGNFGTGDRYEQYFGPGTRLTVT.